These 30 T cell receptor beta chains originate from one sample sequenced in a study of long-term antiretroviral therapy in people with HIV (dated by TCRdb to the early 2020s). The immunoSEQ hsTCRB v3.0 assay was used at survey level resolution to sequence the TRB variable region. This immuneACCESS table, as held by TCRdb, lists in-frame sequences with V and J called but not all clones. Of the missing ones, under half trace to an unresolved V gene in checked studies; the others have no known cause. The table for this sample lists approximately 17,000 clones; roughly 73% of them were counted only once. The ten most abundant clones make up approximately 15% of the sample. Here the sequenced sample was unsorted PBMCs, taken 2.1 to 2.2 years before starting antiretroviral therapy. These TCRs come from a man aged 25-45 years with HIV.

The chain is built from TRBV11-2 and TRBJ2-7; 7 bases map to TRBD1. Per the germline V gene, CDR1 is SGHAT and CDR2 is FQNNGV. The CDR3 runs 15 residues. The ends lost 1 base at V and 2 bases at J; junction bases unmatched: 5. Written as DNA, the CDR3 is TGTGCCAGCAGCTTAGGTGGGGACAGAGCCTACGAGCAGTACTTC. Translation gives CASSLGGDRAYEQYF. The full variable domain, with the rest looked up from reference TRBV11-2 and TRBJ2-7, is EAGVAQSPRYKIIEKRQSVAFWCNPISGHATLYWYQQILGQGPKLLIQFQNNGVVDDSQLPKDRFSAERLKGVDSTLKIQPAKLEDSAVYLCASSLGGDRAYEQYFGPGTRLTVT.

V is TRBV28 and J is TRBJ2-1; 11 bases fit TRBD2. Trimming took 6 bases from V and 3 from J; bases not matched to a gene: 10. Germline values: CDR1 MDHEN, CDR2 SYDVKM. The CDR3 is made up of 17 amino acids. The CDR3 bases are TGTGCCAGCAGCATTTCAAGACTAGCGGGATTCTACAATGAGCAGTTCTTC. Its protein product is CASSISRLAGFYNEQFF.

The chain couples TRBV7-2 to TRBJ1-1; tentatively, D is TRBD1 (6 bases). V lost 1 base and J lost 3, with 9 bases in between. CDR3 length: 14 residues. CDR1 SGHTA and CDR2 FQGNSA come from the germline V gene. The CDR3 loop reads CASSLVGADTEAFF. The CDR3 DNA reads TGTGCCAGCAGCTTAGTGGGGGCAGACACTGAAGCTTTCTTT.

This chain links TRBV19 with TRBJ2-1; TRBD1 aligns across 11 bases. CDR3 length: 13 residues. Trimming cost V 8 bases and J 6 bases; bases outside gene matches: 3. Germline values: CDR1 LNHDA, CDR2 SQIVND (reference sequence). The CDR3 reads CASSGTGGNEQFF. In nucleotides, the CDR3 is TGTGCCAGTTCCGGGACAGGGGGCAATGAGCAGTTCTTC.

V and J are TRBV19 and TRBJ1-5; 7 bases match TRBD1. The CDR3 length is 15 residues. Germline V lookup: CDR1 LNHDA, CDR2 SQIVND (reference sequence). V trimming: 6 bases; J trimming: 1 base; junction bases outside the gene matches: 6. In nucleotides, the CDR3 is TGTGCCAGTAGGGGACAGCTCGGGAGCAATCAGCCCCAGCATTTT. Its translation is CASRGQLGSNQPQHF.

The V call is TRBV7-3, the J call TRBJ2-2, with TRBD2 matching 8 bases. The J segment lost 5 bases and the V segment lost 10 bases, leaving 6 bases of the junction unmatched. This CDR3 comprises 13 residues. CDR1 SGHTA and CDR2 FQGTGA come from the germline V gene. The CDR3 here is CATAASGTGELFF. The DNA of the CDR3 is TGTGCCACCGCGGCTAGCGGGACCGGGGAGCTGTTTTTT.

The rearrangement links TRBV5-4 to TRBJ1-1; TRBD1 is a possible D gene (5 bases). Germline-derived CDR1 and CDR2 are SGHNT and YYREEE (reference sequence). The V and J ends lost 2 bases and 0 bases respectively, with 11 bases between them. This CDR3 contains 15 residues. The CDR3 DNA sequence: TGTGCCAGCAGCTTCCCGGGGACTTTGAACACTGAAGCTTTCTTT. Its translation is CASSFPGTLNTEAFF.

The V call is TRBV5-8, the J call TRBJ1-1; perhaps TRBD1 as D (5 bases). The CDR3 runs 15 residues. With 5 bases removed from V and 4 bases from J, the gap between germline ends came to 18 bases. Per germline, CDR1 SGHTS and CDR2 YDEGEE. DNA of the CDR3: TGTGCCAGCAGTCCCCGTAGGGCGAGGGGCACTGAAGCTTTCTTT. It codes for CASSPRRARGTEAFF.

The V call is TRBV25-1, the J call TRBJ1-1, with no clear D. V was shortened by 2 bases and J by 1 base, with 8 bases between the two germline ends. Germline V gives CDR1 MGHDK, CDR2 SYGVNS. CDR3 length equals 14 residues. The CDR3 nucleotides are TGTGCCAGCAGTGAACCACCCGGGAACACTGAAGCTTTCTTT. It encodes CASSEPPGNTEAFF.

The V call is TRBV7-3, the J call TRBJ2-7; 7 bases are a match to TRBD2. Trimming took 0 bases from V and 7 from J; bases not matched to a gene: 3. The CDR3 totals 13 residues. From germline, CDR1 is SGHTA and CDR2 FQGTGA. This chain's CDR3 is CASSLTPGREQYF. DNA of the CDR3: TGTGCCAGCAGCTTAACGCCCGGGAGGGAGCAGTACTTC.

The V and J genes are TRBV7-9 and TRBJ2-1; 9 bases fit TRBD1. The CDR3 runs 16 residues. CDR1 is SEHNR, CDR2 FQNEAQ, per germline (reference sequence). With 2 bases clipped from V and 3 bases from J, the junction kept 5 bases outside the gene matches. For the CDR3, the DNA is TGTGCCAGCAGCTTACAACGGGACAGGGACTACAATGAGCAGTTCTTC. Translation gives CASSLQRDRDYNEQFF.

This clone is categorized as medium-sized (0.01 to 0.1%). V gene TRBV21-1 combines with J gene TRBJ2-7; the D segment call TRBD1 is taken from the table without a DNA check. TRBV21-1 is designated a pseudogene. The CDR3 consists of 13 residues. CDR3 loop: CASSRDKTYEQYF. The CDR3 DNA is TGTGCCAGCAGCAGGGACAAGACCTACGAGCAGTACTTC.

CDR3 region: CASSLVPGANTEAFF. CDR3 DNA: TGCGCCAGCAGCTTGGTACCGGGGGCGAACACTGAAGCTTTCTTT. The chain is built from TRBV5-1 and TRBJ1-1; weak D call: TRBD1 (6 bases). Germline V lookup: CDR1 SGHRS, CDR2 YFSETQ. V dropped 0 bases and J dropped 1 base, with 10 bases sitting between them. The CDR3 is 15 residues long.

DNA for the CDR3: TGCGCCAGCAGCTTGGATGGACTAGCGGCCCCAGAGCAGTTCTTC. It is translated as CASSLDGLAAPEQFF. The rearrangement links TRBV5-1 to TRBJ2-1; TRBD2 matches 10 bases. Germline CDR1 SGHRS, CDR2 YFSETQ. Trimming removed 0 bases from V and 10 bases from J; junction bases left unmatched: 7. This CDR3 is built from 15 residues.

There are a few counts of this clone. The chain has TRBV29-1 and TRBJ1-2; 9 nucleotides align to TRBD1. The CDR3 consists of 14 residues. The junction had 10 bases not matched to a gene; V was cut back by 6 bases and J by 5 bases. Germline-derived CDR1 and CDR2 are SQVTM and ANQGSEA. CDR3 sequence reads: CSVDRGLYEYGYTF. The CDR3 coding sequence is TGCAGCGTGGACAGGGGCTTGTACGAGTATGGCTACACCTTC.

J is TRBJ2-6 and V is TRBV25-1, with 8 nucleotides matching TRBD1. The V and J ends lost 5 bases and 2 bases, in that order; junction bases with no gene match: 11. Germline assignment: CDR1 MGHDK and CDR2 SYGVNS. This CDR3 is 18 amino acids long. CDR3 bases: TGTGCCAGCAGTCGACCGGGACAGGTTAATACTGGGGCCAACGTCCTGACTTTC. Translation: CASSRPGQVNTGANVLTF.

This clone showed up just once. The chain links TRBV5-1 to TRBJ2-7; D may be TRBD2 (5 bases). This CDR3 is 14 amino acids long. V lost 0 bases and J 2 bases, leaving 9 bases between the germline ends. Germline V CDR1 and CDR2: SGHRS, YFSETQ. The CDR3 DNA sequence: TGCGCCAGCAGCTTGGTAACCGGGGCCTACGAGCAGTACTTC. Amino acids: CASSLVTGAYEQYF.

The rearrangement joins TRBV5-8 to TRBJ1-3; D is uncertain. This CDR3 contains 14 residues. The V and J ends lost 1 base and 1 base respectively, with 6 bases between them. Germline CDR1 reads SGHTS; CDR2 reads YDEGEE. Here the CDR3 DNA reads TGTGCCAGCAGCTTGACACTGTCTGGAAACACCATATATTTT. Translating it yields CASSLTLSGNTIYF.

The gene calls are TRBV28 and TRBJ2-7; TRBD1 agrees at 9 bases. The ends lost 5 bases at V and 6 bases at J; junction bases unmatched: 14. The CDR3 runs to 16 residues. Germline CDR1 and CDR2: MDHEN and SYDVKM. The CDR3 DNA reads as TGTGCCAGCAGTCAAATTACTTTAACAGGGGGCGGCGAGCAGTACTTC. This sequence encodes CASSQITLTGGGEQYF. Together with reference TRBV28 and TRBJ2-7, the CDR3 gives the full variable domain: DVKVTQSSRYLVKRTGEKVFLECVQDMDHENMFWYRQDPGLGLRLIYFSYDVKMKEKGDIPEGYSVSREKKERFSLILESASTNQTSMYLCASSQITLTGGGEQYFGPGTRLTVT.

The rearrangement links TRBV5-1 to TRBJ2-1; TRBD2 matches 9 bases. Germline CDR1 is SGHRS and CDR2 is YFSETQ. This CDR3 has 14 amino acids. Unmatched junction bases numbered 3, after V lost 5 bases and J lost 3 bases. CDR3 nucleotide sequence: TGCGCCAGCAGTAATAGCGGGGGCTACAATGAGCAGTTCTTC. Protein sequence: CASSNSGGYNEQFF.

The chain has TRBV15 and TRBJ2-3; 12 bases are shared with TRBD2. There are 16 residues in the CDR3. Per the germline V gene, CDR1 is LNHNV and CDR2 is YYDKDF (reference sequence). J lost 0 bases, V lost 6 bases, and 4 bases had no gene match. CDR3 protein: CATSPTSGGSTDTQYF. In nucleotides, the CDR3 is TGTGCCACCAGTCCAACTAGCGGGGGGAGCACAGATACGCAGTATTTT. The complete variable domain, with remaining parts taken from reference TRBV15 and TRBJ2-3, reads DAMVIQNPRYQVTQFGKPVTLSCSQTLNHNVMYWYQQKSSQAPKLLFHYYDKDFNNEADTPDNFQSRRPNTSFCFLDIRSPGLGDTAMYLCATSPTSGGSTDTQYFGPGTRLTVL.

J is TRBJ2-7 and V is TRBV7-9; no clear D gene. CDR3 length: 13 residues. Germline V gene sequence: CDR1 SEHNR, CDR2 FQNEAQ (reference sequence). The ends were cut back, 5 bases at V and 2 bases at J, with 10 bases in the middle. CDR3 region: CASSLGWPYEQYF. CDR3 DNA: TGTGCCAGCAGCCTTGGCTGGCCCTACGAGCAGTACTTC.

V gene TRBV2 combines with J gene TRBJ2-3, with TRBD2 as a possible D gene (5 bases). V lost 0 bases and J lost 1, with 14 bases in between. Germline V gene data show CDR1 as SNHLY and CDR2 as FYNNEI. This CDR3 has 17 residues. The CDR3 sequence: CASSEALGSVRTDTQYF. The CDR3 bases are TGTGCCAGCAGTGAAGCCCTTGGGAGCGTTCGCACAGATACGCAGTATTTT.

CDR3 region: CASSTDGTGDNEQFF. CDR3 nucleotide sequence: TGCGCCAGCAGCACCGACGGGACAGGAGACAATGAGCAGTTCTTC. The J gene is TRBJ2-1, the V gene TRBV5-1, with TRBD1 matching over 8 bases. Germline CDR1 SGHRS, CDR2 YFSETQ. The junction had 8 bases not matched to a gene; V was cut back by 4 bases and J by 5 bases. The CDR3 is 15 amino acids.

The rearrangement joins TRBV19 to TRBJ2-1; perhaps TRBD2 as D (5 bases). The germline V gene has CDR1 LNHDA and CDR2 SQIVND (reference sequence). This CDR3 comprises 14 residues. Deletions cut 6 bases from V and 5 bases from J, with 14 bases between. Written as DNA, the CDR3 is TGTGCCAGTAGCGACCCGGACTGGAACAATGAGCAGTTCTTC. This gives the protein CASSDPDWNNEQFF. Supplemented by reference TRBV19 and TRBJ2-1, the full variable domain reads DGGITQSPKYLFRKEGQNVTLSCEQNLNHDAMYWYRQDPGQGLRLIYYSQIVNDFQKGDIAEGYSVSREKKESFPLTVTSAQKNPTAFYLCASSDPDWNNEQFFGPGTRLTVL.

The J gene is TRBJ1-3, the V gene TRBV2; 7 positions match TRBD1. Germline loops: CDR1 SNHLY, CDR2 FYNNEI. CDR3 size: 19 residues. The V and J ends lost 3 bases and 0 bases, in that order; junction bases with no gene match: 14. DNA for the CDR3: TGTGCCAGCAGTGACACAGGACAGGAGGCCTTCAGCTCTGGAAACACCATATATTTT. Protein: CASSDTGQEAFSSGNTIYF.

This clone is deemed medium-sized (0.01 to 0.1%). The rearrangement links TRBV18 to TRBJ1-2, with no clear D. Germline assignment: CDR1 KGHSH and CDR2 LQKENI. Trimming pared 2 bases from V and 0 bases from J, leaving 10 bases between. The CDR3 is 15 residues long. The CDR3 protein is CASSPDRDTNYGYTF. CDR3 DNA: TGTGCCAGCTCACCAGACCGCGATACTAACTATGGCTACACCTTC.

This chain uses TRBV2 with TRBJ2-7; D may match TRBD1 or TRBD2 (6 bases each). V lost 4 bases and J 6 bases, leaving 13 bases between the germline ends. Germline V gene lookup returns CDR1 SNHLY and CDR2 FYNNEI. The CDR3 spans 13 residues. The CDR3 spells CASSGQVGGEQYF. CDR3 nucleotide sequence: TGTGCCAGCAGTGGACAGGTGGGAGGCGAGCAGTACTTC.

This clone counts as medium-sized (0.01 to 0.1%). J is TRBJ2-7 and V is TRBV10-1, with D perhaps given as TRBD1 or TRBD2 (5 bases each). This CDR3 spans 16 amino acids. Germline V gene data show CDR1 as WNHNN and CDR2 as SYGVQD (reference sequence). The germline V and J ends were trimmed by 0 bases and 9 bases, with 21 bases remaining between them. CDR3: CASSESVVPGPGGQYF. The CDR3 nucleotides read TGCGCCAGCAGTGAGTCGGTGGTTCCGGGGCCGGGCGGGCAGTACTTC.

The chain employs TRBV5-1 and TRBJ2-7; 7 positions agree with TRBD1. V dropped 4 bases and J dropped 3; count of bases not matched to a gene: 10. Germline V lookup: CDR1 SGHRS, CDR2 YFSETQ. This CDR3 is 15 amino acids long. The CDR3 DNA reads TGCGCCAGCAGCGATCCGGGACAGCTTTTCTACGAGCAGTACTTC. It yields the protein CASSDPGQLFYEQYF.